This T cell receptor (beta chain) was captured in a study of Tregs in tolerant kidney transplant recipients. Study outcomes and limitations: Validation in larger populations is needed because few patients were studied. The most relevant donor-specific Treg TCRbeta repertoire apparently came from expansion with activated donor B cells. Biological reproducibility was not directly addressed, but technical replication error appeared minimal.

CD4+CD25+CD127- Tregs, CD4+CD25- non-Tregs, CD4 and CD8 cells were sorted. CDR3 size: 17 residues. Germline CDR1 is MNHEY and CDR2 is SMNVEV (reference sequence). Germline trimming cut 1 base from V and 3 bases from J; bases unmatched to any gene: 8. As to this clone: Antigen unknown.

Assay used: immunoSEQ multiplex PCR; TCRdb lists only in-frame clones, some missing. The sample lists tens of thousands of clones, around 90% seen once, with approximately 4.8% in the top ten. This receptor was taken from a human donor in good health. The sample was CD8+ T cells from blood. The rearrangement uses TRBV27 and TRBJ2-1; 8 bases are shared with TRBD2. Written as DNA, the CDR3 is TGTGCCAGCAGTTTATTCAGGACTAGCTCCATCTACAATGAGCAGTTCTTC. This sequence encodes CASSLFRTSSIYNEQFF.